This TCR beta chain stems from a study of T cells in Graves' hyperthyroidism and ophthalmopathy (dated by TCRdb to the late 2010s). For context, the study as a whole: Peripheral blood was collected at initial diagnosis, before any treatment. The paper reports TCR Vbeta CDR3 sequencing of 140 or so peripheral blood samples: under 45 ophthalmopathy, over 70 hyperthyroidism and some 17 progressor patients. The roughly 99 discovery patients were divided at random into training and test sets in a 7:3 ratio. Prospective prediction of ophthalmopathy was tested in an independent validation cohort of 18 to 20 hyperthyroidism patients and approximately 17 patients who later progressed to ophthalmopathy. Thyroid tissue and blood T-cell repertoires from six Graves' hyperthyroidism patients were also compared in the study. After blood sampling, hyperthyroidism patients were treated with methimazole at a starting dose of 30 mg daily, and ophthalmopathy patients were treated with high-dose intravenous methylprednisolone. To identify distinguishing TCR V-J signatures, a discovery cohort of around 100 patients was used, comprising 43 with Graves' ophthalmopathy and around 57 with stable Graves' hyperthyroidism.

Ophthalmopathy patients had moderately to severely active disease, Clinical Activity Score of at least 3, NOSPECS grade of at least 4, and duration under 3 months. Exclusion was applied to patients with uncontrolled infections, other autoimmune diseases, pregnancy or lactation. Diagnoses were based on clinical symptoms, serum thyroxine and TRAb, thyroid ultrasound and orbital computed tomography. Ficoll-Paque density gradient centrifugation was used to isolate PBMCs from under 11 ml of fresh peripheral blood. Trizol reagent was used to extract total RNA, and RNA quality was then checked on an Agilent 2100 Bioanalyzer. The research as a whole found: No statistical method was used to set the sample size in advance, and investigators knew the group allocation. In validation, the model predicted progression to ophthalmopathy with 60% to 71% sensitivity and about 72% specificity, a median of 6.5 months before onset. A 13 V-J signature model separated ophthalmopathy from stable hyperthyroidism, with roughly 88% sensitivity and 81% to 83% specificity in cross-validation and 80%/75% in testing. Most expanded thyroid clonotypes (frequency above 0.001) were also found in blood, which suggests that blood repertoires may mirror thyroid immune responses.

The TCR beta CDR3 regions were amplified from RNA transcripts. The first round of RT-PCR for the TCR CDR3 was performed with the HTBI primer set and the Qiagen OneStep RT-PCR kit. Libraries were constructed in a second round of multiplex PCR, after which size selection and purification were carried out. The libraries were sequenced on an Illumina HiSeq2000 using paired-end 100 bp reads. In the source study's methods: SOAPnuke was used to process the raw data, throwing out any read that contained adapters or uncalled bases, had a mean Phred below 15, or lacked an exact constant-primer or identifier match. High-quality paired reads were merged with COPE v1.2.5, and unique nucleotide sequences were defined as clonotypes. Clonotypes were aligned to IMGT TRBV, TRBD and TRBJ reference segments using MiTCR v1.1. The analysis included only V-J combinations with a frequency above 0.0001, which together covered roughly 99% of the repertoires. The TCS score was defined as F50 (clonal expansion) divided by E x V (chaos), with BLOSUM62-based TCRdist calculated between CDR3 peptides within each V-J. Welch's t-statistics and random forest reduced 500 to 650 V-J features to 10 to 15, which were used in a naive Bayes classifier (R e1071). TCRdb trimmed the raw reads at Q25, called clones with MiXCR and kept productive beta chains. Entries are consolidated by CDR3 protein sequence, retaining the most common genes and DNA. These V and J calls rely on TCRdb rather than the paper's analysis. The sample table holds about 640,000 distinct CDR3 sequences, of which around 20% were seen once. The ten largest clones represent around a third of the sample.

In its sample, this clonotype was seen many times. Its antigen has not been determined. Per-nucleotide qualities are absent, and no much larger clonotype sits a single base away. From the germline V gene (reference sequence), CDR1 is LGHDT and CDR2 is YNNKEL. The junction shows trimming of 0 bases on V and 4 bases on J, plus 8 bases between the germline ends. From the cysteine up to the phenylalanine, the CDR3 has a length of 14 residues. The CDR3 DNA has 42 bases and is translated from base 1. Material: blood. The receptor chain draws on TRBV3-1 and TRBJ2-3; the D gene remains uncertain. The clonotype originates from a man aged 25-45 years with Graves' ophthalmopathy. The DNA is TGTGCCAGCAGCCAAGATCTAGTCTCAGATACGCAGTATTTT. This codes for CASSQDLVSDTQYF.